This TCR beta chain was sequenced during a study of blood T cell repertoires in COVID-19. Study as a whole: Spain, Italy and the United States supplied samples that represented acute and convalescent COVID-19.

This table comes from immunoSEQ multiplex PCR, and its TCRdb copy is limited to in-frame clones, with some not included. The sample has about 170,000 clones; approximately 88% are singletons. Germline V lookup: CDR1 MDHEN, CDR2 SYDVKM. Between the trimmed V and J ends, which lost 7 bases and 7 bases, there was a span of 10 bases. This CDR3 is built from 11 residues. The sequence came from a woman aged 55-75 years with acute or convalescent COVID-19. The rearrangement uses TRBV28 and TRBJ1-1; no clear D gene. The source material was peripheral blood. The CDR3 DNA sequence: TGTGCCAGCAAAGGAGACTTTGAAGCTTTCTTT. Translating gives CASKGDFEAFF.